A single sample is the source of the 20 T cell receptor beta chains below, sequenced in a study of post-analysis software for immune sequencing data. Unique molecular identifiers had been added to the TCR beta cDNA libraries. A single record per CDR3 protein comes from TCRdb applying MiXCR to the PCR reads. Of about 820,000 distinct CDR3 sequences listed, approximately 57% were seen once; the top ten hold under 6%. The study, taken as a whole, reports: Patients had higher frequencies than controls of five or six TRBV segments, including TRBV5-6, TRBV5-1 and TRBV20-1.

No antigen has been assigned to these receptors. The sequenced material came from blood. Receptors originate from a girl between 10 and 17 years old with multiple sclerosis.

The chain employs TRBV27 and TRBJ2-1, with a possible D match to TRBD1 (5 bases). This CDR3 comprises 14 residues. V shed 3 bases and J shed 3 bases, with 9 bases lying between them. Germline CDR1 reads MNHEY; CDR2 reads SMNVEV (reference sequence). The CDR3 region is CASSFLDNYNEQFF. CDR3 nucleotides: TGTGCCAGCAGTTTTCTGGACAACTACAATGAGCAGTTCTTC.

The chain employs TRBV5-1 and TRBJ2-7; 10 positions agree with TRBD2. V was pared by 4 bases and J by 6 bases, with 10 bases of the junction left unmatched. Germline V gene lookup returns CDR1 SGHRS and CDR2 YFSETQ. This CDR3 is 15 amino acids long. In DNA, the CDR3 is TGCGCCAGCAGCCAAGGATCTAGCGGGAGTATCGAGCAGTACTTC. This encodes CASSQGSSGSIEQYF.

This chain connects TRBV15 to TRBJ1-1; no clear D gene. Germline lookup yields CDR1 LNHNV and CDR2 YYDKDF (reference sequence). Trimming pared 0 bases from V and 0 bases from J, leaving 2 bases between. This CDR3 spans 13 amino acids. CDR3: CATSRDMNTEAFF. In nucleotides, the CDR3 is TGTGCCACCAGCAGAGATATGAACACTGAAGCTTTCTTT.

This chain links TRBV29-1 with TRBJ1-2; D is undetermined. CDR3 size: 13 residues. Germline CDR1 reads SQVTM; CDR2 reads ANQGSEA. Trimming cost V 4 bases and J 4 bases, with 13 bases left between them. CDR3 DNA: TGCAGCGTTGTAAGTGTGGATGGCTATGGCTACACCTTC. Protein sequence: CSVVSVDGYGYTF.

The chain has TRBV7-9 and TRBJ2-1; 8 nucleotides line up with TRBD2. Losses at the gene ends were 1 base for V and 8 bases for J; bases not matched to a gene: 4. The germline CDR1 and CDR2 sequences are SEHNR and FQNEAQ (reference sequence). The CDR3 runs 14 residues. This chain's CDR3 is CASSLDRREDEQFF. CDR3 nucleotide sequence: TGTGCCAGCAGCTTAGATCGGCGGGAGGATGAGCAGTTCTTC.

CDR3 bases: TGCAGTGTAGAGATACGGGGACTGTCGAGTGGCTACACCTTC. Translated: CSVEIRGLSSGYTF. The chain has TRBV20-1 and TRBJ1-2, with D maybe TRBD1 (5 bases). Looked up from germline, CDR1 is DFQATT and CDR2 is SNEGSKA (reference sequence). The V gene lost 7 bases and the J gene lost 7 bases, with 22 bases spanning the gap. The CDR3 extends over 14 amino acids.

This chain connects TRBV10-3 to TRBJ2-7, with no clear D. The CDR3 spans 14 residues. Germline V gene lookup returns CDR1 ENHRY and CDR2 SYGVKD. V was cut by 0 bases and J by 3 bases, with 9 bases left in between. In DNA form, the CDR3 reads TGTGCCATCAGTGAGTCTAGTCATCGCTACGAGCAGTACTTC. This codes for CAISESSHRYEQYF.

This chain uses TRBV5-1 with TRBJ2-1; tentatively, D is TRBD1 (5 bases). V lost 1 base to trimming and J lost 10 bases, with 21 bases between them. The germline V gene has CDR1 SGHRS and CDR2 YFSETQ. This CDR3 is built from 16 residues. In nucleotides, the CDR3 is TGCGCCAGCAGCTTGTTGCTAGGACAAGGGATAGGGGAGCAGTTCTTC. It yields the protein CASSLLLGQGIGEQFF.

The chain recombines TRBV6-5 with TRBJ1-1; no clear D gene. The CDR3 sequence is 13 residues long. V dropped 10 bases and J dropped 2 bases, with 14 bases sitting between them. CDR1 MNHEY and CDR2 SVGAGI come from the germline V gene. The CDR3 is CATRTAANTEAFF. For the CDR3, the DNA is TGTGCCACCCGTACGGCGGCAAACACTGAAGCTTTCTTT.

This clonotype was seen more than once but under ten times. V and J are TRBV27 and TRBJ2-3, with D maybe TRBD2 (6 bases). CDR3 length: 14 amino acids. Germline CDR1 reads MNHEY; CDR2 reads SMNVEV (reference sequence). Deletions cut 5 bases from V and 6 bases from J, with 15 bases between. The CDR3 spells CASSPLPSGDTQYF. CDR3 nucleotide sequence: TGTGCCAGCAGTCCTCTCCCCAGCGGGGATACGCAGTATTTT.

This clonotype showed up many times. J is TRBJ2-3 and V is TRBV11-2; D ambiguous. V gave up 4 bases and J gave up 0 bases, with 5 bases separating them. Germline V lookup: CDR1 SGHAT, CDR2 FQNNGV. This CDR3 comprises 13 residues. The CDR3 nucleotides are TGTGCCAGCAGCTGGGCTAGCACAGATACGCAGTATTTT. The encoded protein is CASSWASTDTQYF.

The chain is built from TRBV25-1 and TRBJ1-5; D perhaps matches TRBD1 (5 bases). This CDR3 contains 12 residues. The ends were cut back, 6 bases at V and 4 bases at J, with 7 bases in the middle. The germline V gene encodes CDR1 MGHDK and CDR2 SYGVNS. This CDR3 reads CASRRGNQPQHF. The CDR3 region has the DNA TGTGCCAGCAGGCGGGGGAATCAGCCCCAGCATTTT. Combining the CDR3 with reference TRBV25-1 and TRBJ1-5 gives the whole variable domain EADIYQTPRYLVIGTGKKITLECSQTMGHDKMYWYQQDPGMELHLIHYSYGVNSTEKGDLSSESTVSRIRTEHFPLTLESARPSHTSQYLCASRRGNQPQHFGDGTRLSIL.

The rearrangement joins TRBV29-1 to TRBJ2-1; 7 bases match TRBD2. The V segment lost 4 bases and the J segment 1 base; nucleotides outside the gene matches: 7. CDR1 is SQVTM and CDR2 is ANQGSEA in the germline V gene. The length of the CDR3 is 15 residues. The CDR3 DNA reads TGCAGCGTTGGCGTGGTGGGAGGGTCCTACAATGAGCAGTTCTTC. It translates to CSVGVVGGSYNEQFF.

The V gene is TRBV18, the J gene TRBJ2-5; tentatively, D is TRBD1 (5 bases). V was trimmed by 0 bases and J by 7 bases, leaving 9 bases between them. CDR1 and CDR2 from the germline V gene are KGHSH and LQKENI. This CDR3 has 13 amino acids. The CDR3 region is CASSPPQGLTQYF. The CDR3 coding sequence is TGTGCCAGCTCACCACCGCAGGGTCTGACCCAGTACTTC.

There are a few counts of this clonotype. The rearrangement uses TRBV28 and TRBJ2-3; D is unclear. This CDR3 spans 14 amino acids. With 2 bases removed from V and 6 bases from J, the gap between germline ends came to 12 bases. In germline, CDR1 is MDHEN, CDR2 SYDVKM. This chain's CDR3 is CASSLGRPGDTQYF. The CDR3 DNA reads TGTGCCAGCAGTTTAGGTCGGCCCGGGGATACGCAGTATTTT.

The chain has TRBV7-3 and TRBJ2-2; D possibly corresponds to TRBD1 (7 bases). The CDR3 contains 16 residues. The germline CDR1 and CDR2 sequences are SGHTA and FQGTGA. The germline V and J ends were trimmed by 2 bases and 6 bases, with 16 bases remaining between them. CDR3 coding DNA: TGTGCCAGCAGCTTAGTAGGCGGGACAGTGTCCGGGGAGCTGTTTTTT. Translated: CASSLVGGTVSGELFF.

In its sample, this clonotype was seen once. This chain uses TRBV5-1 with TRBJ2-1, with a tentative D call TRBD2 (5 bases). V lost 0 bases to trimming and J lost 5 bases, with 9 bases between them. Germline CDR1 and CDR2: SGHRS and YFSETQ. This CDR3 region has 14 residues. Here the CDR3 DNA reads TGCGCCAGCAGCTTGGGCCTCGGGGACAATGAGCAGTTCTTC. This codes for CASSLGLGDNEQFF.

This clonotype has a handful of counts. This chain uses TRBV20-1 with TRBJ2-1; no clear D. There are 11 residues in the CDR3. From germline, CDR1 is DFQATT and CDR2 SNEGSKA (reference sequence). Between the trimmed V and J ends, which lost 2 bases and 7 bases, there was a span of 6 bases. CDR3 bases: TGCAGTGCTAGATCGGAGAATGAGCAGTTCTTC. Its protein product is CSARSENEQFF.

The chain is built from TRBV6-5 and TRBJ2-3; a weak D match, TRBD2 (6 bases). The length of the CDR3 is 15 residues. Germline assignment: CDR1 MNHEY and CDR2 SVGAGI. Trimming took off 1 base at V and 1 base at J, with 9 bases between the two ends. CDR3 sequence reads: CASSYWRGRTDTQYF. For the CDR3, the DNA is TGTGCCAGCAGTTACTGGCGGGGACGCACAGATACGCAGTATTTT.

The V gene is TRBV20-1, the J gene TRBJ1-1; D is possibly TRBD1 (5 bases). V gave up 3 bases and J gave up 3 bases, with 20 bases separating them. This CDR3 is 16 amino acids long. Germline-derived CDR1 and CDR2 are DFQATT and SNEGSKA (reference sequence). The CDR3 bases are TGCAGTGCTAGCCGGGGGATCGCGGGGTGGGACACTGAAGCTTTCTTT. Amino acid sequence: CSASRGIAGWDTEAFF.